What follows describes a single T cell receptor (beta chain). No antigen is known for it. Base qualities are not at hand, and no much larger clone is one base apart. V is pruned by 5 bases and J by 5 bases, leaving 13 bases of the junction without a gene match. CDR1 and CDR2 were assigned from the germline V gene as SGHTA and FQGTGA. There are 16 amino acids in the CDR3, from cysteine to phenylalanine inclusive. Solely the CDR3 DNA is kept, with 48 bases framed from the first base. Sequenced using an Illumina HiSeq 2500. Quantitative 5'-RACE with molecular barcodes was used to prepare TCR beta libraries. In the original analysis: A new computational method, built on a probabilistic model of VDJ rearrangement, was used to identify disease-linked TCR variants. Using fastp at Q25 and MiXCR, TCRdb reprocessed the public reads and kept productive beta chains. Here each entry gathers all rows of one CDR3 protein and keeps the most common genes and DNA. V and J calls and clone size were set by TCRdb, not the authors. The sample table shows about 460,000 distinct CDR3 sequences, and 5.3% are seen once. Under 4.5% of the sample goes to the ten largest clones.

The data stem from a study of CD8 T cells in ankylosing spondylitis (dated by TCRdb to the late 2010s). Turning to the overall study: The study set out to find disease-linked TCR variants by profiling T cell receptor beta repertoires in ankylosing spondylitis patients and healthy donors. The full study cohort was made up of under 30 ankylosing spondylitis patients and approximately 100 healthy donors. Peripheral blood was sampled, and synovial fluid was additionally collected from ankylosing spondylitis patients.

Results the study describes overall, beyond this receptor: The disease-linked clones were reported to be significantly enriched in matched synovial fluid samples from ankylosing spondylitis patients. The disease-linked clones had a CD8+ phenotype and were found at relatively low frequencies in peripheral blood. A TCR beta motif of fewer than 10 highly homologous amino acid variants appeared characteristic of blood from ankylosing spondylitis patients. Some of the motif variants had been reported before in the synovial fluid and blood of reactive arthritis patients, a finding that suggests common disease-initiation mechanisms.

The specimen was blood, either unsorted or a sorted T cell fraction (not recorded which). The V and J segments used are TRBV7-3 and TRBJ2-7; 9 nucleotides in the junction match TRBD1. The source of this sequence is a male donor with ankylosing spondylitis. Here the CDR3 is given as CASSLTPGTGSHEQYF. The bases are TGTGCCAGCAGCCTTACCCCCGGGACAGGGTCCCACGAGCAGTACTTC.